The clone carrying this TCR beta chain occurred many times. Its antigen is still unknown. The authors prepared the TCRbeta library with unique molecular identifiers. TCRdb passed the PCR reads through MiXCR, listing each CDR3 protein once. The sample holds roughly 250,000 distinct CDR3 sequences, approximately 8.9% seen once. This sample is part of a study of T-cell reconstitution after alpha-beta-depleted transplantation in children. Points from the study as a whole: In patients about two months after transplant, alpha-beta T cells reportedly arose from several hundred expanded graft clones. It was newly produced T cells that mostly accounted for T-cell counts and diversity one year after transplant. High day-60 TCRbeta diversity in some patients came from surviving recipient T cells and thymic progenitors.

CDR1 is SGHVS and CDR2 is FNYEAQ in the germline V gene. V dropped 5 bases and J dropped 0 bases, with 11 bases sitting between them. This CDR3 contains 14 residues. The receptor's source is a male patient aged 10 to 17 who had a stem cell transplant for acute lymphoblastic leukemia, so the T cells may come from the graft donor. The sample here was PBMCs, mostly from graft donor cells, taken 180 days after TCRalphabeta/CD19-depleted stem cell transplant. The genes are TRBV7-6 and TRBJ2-7, with D maybe TRBD2 (5 bases). The CDR3 is CASSRSGSSYEQYF. Written as DNA, the CDR3 is TGTGCCAGCAGCCGCAGCGGTTCCTCCTACGAGCAGTACTTC.